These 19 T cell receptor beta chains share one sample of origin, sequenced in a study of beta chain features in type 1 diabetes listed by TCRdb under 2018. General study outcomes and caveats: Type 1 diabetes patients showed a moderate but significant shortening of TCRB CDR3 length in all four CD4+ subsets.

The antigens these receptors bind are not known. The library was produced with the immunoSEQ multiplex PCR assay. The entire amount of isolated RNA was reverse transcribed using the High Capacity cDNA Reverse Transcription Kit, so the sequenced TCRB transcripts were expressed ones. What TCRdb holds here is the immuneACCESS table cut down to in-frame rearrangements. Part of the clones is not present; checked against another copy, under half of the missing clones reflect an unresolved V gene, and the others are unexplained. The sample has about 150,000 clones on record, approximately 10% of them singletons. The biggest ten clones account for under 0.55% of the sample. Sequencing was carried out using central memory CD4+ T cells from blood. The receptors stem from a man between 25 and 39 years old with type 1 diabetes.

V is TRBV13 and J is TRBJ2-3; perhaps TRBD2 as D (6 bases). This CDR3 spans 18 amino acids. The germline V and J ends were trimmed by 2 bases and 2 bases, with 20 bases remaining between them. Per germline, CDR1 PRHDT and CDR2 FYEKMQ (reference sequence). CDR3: CASSLRAGPLTLTDTQYF. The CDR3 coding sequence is TGTGCCAGCAGCTTAAGGGCGGGACCGCTAACCCTCACAGATACGCAGTATTTT.

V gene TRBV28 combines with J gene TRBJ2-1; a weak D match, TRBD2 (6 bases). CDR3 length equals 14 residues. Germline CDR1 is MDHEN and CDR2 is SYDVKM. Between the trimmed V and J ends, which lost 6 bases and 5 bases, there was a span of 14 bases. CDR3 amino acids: CASSISGEDNEQFF. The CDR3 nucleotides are TGTGCCAGCAGCATTAGCGGAGAAGACAATGAGCAGTTCTTC.

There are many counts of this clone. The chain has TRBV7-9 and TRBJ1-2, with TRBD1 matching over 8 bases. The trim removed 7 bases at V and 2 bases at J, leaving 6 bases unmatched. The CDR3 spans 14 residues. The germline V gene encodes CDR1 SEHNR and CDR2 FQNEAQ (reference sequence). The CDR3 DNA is TGTGCCAGCATCGCGACAGGGGTGAACTATGGCTACACCTTC. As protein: CASIATGVNYGYTF.

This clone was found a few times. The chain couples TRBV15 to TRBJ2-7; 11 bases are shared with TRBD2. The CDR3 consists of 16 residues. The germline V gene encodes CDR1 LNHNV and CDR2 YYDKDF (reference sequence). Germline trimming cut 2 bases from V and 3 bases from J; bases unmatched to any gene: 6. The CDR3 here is CATSRPGTSGYYEQYF. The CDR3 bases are TGTGCCACCAGCAGACCCGGGACTAGCGGTTACTACGAGCAGTACTTC.

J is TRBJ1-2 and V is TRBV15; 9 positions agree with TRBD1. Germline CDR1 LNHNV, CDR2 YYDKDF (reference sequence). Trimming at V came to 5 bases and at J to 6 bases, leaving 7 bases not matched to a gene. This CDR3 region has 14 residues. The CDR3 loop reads CATSGRQGDDGYTF. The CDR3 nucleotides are TGTGCCACCAGCGGACGACAGGGGGATGATGGCTACACCTTC.

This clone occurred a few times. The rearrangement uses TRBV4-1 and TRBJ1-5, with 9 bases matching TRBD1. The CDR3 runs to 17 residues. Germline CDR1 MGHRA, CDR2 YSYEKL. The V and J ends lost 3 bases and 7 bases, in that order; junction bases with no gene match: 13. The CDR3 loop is CASSHAASGQGRQPQHF. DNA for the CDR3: TGCGCCAGCAGCCACGCCGCTTCGGGACAGGGCAGACAGCCCCAGCATTTT.

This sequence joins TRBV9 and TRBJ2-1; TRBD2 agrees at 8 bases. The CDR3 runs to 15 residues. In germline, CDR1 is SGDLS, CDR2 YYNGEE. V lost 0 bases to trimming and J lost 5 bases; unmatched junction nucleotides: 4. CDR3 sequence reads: CASSVGAGVNNEQFF. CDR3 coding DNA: TGTGCCAGCAGCGTAGGAGCGGGAGTGAACAATGAGCAGTTCTTC.

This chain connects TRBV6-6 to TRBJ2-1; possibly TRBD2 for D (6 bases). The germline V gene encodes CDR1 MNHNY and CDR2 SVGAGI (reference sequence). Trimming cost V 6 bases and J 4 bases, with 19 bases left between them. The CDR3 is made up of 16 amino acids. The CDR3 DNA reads TGTGCCAGCAGACGACTAGATCTGAGGGTTTACAATGAGCAGTTCTTC. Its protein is CASRRLDLRVYNEQFF.

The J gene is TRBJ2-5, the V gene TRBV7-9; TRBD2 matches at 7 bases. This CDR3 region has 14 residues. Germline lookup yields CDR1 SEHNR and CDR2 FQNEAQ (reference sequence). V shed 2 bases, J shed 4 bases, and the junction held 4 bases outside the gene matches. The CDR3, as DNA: TGTGCCAGCAGCTTAATTTCGGGGGGAGAGACCCAGTACTTC. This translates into CASSLISGGETQYF.

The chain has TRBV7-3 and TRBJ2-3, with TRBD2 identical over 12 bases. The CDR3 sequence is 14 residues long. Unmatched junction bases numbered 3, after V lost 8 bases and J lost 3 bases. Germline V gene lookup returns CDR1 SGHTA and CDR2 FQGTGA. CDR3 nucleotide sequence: TGTGCCAGCCAAGGACTAGCGGGAACAGATACGCAGTATTTT. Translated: CASQGLAGTDTQYF. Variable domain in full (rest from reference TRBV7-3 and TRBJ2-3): GAGVSQTPSNKVTEKGKYVELRCDPISGHTALYWYRQSLGQGPEFLIYFQGTGAADDSGLPNDRFFAVRPEGSVSTLKIQRTERGDSAVYLCASQGLAGTDTQYFGPGTRLTVL.

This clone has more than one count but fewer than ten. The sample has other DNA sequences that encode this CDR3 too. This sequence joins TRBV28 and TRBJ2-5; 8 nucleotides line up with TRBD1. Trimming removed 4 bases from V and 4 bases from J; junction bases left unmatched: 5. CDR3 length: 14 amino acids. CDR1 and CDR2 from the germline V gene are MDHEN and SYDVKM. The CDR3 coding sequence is TGTGCCAGCAGTTCCGGACAGGGACGAGAGACCCAGTACTTC. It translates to CASSSGQGRETQYF.

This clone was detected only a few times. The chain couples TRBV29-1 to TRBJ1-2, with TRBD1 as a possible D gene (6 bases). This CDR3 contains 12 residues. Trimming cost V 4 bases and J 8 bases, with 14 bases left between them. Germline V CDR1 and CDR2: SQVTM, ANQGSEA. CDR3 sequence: CSVVWQGQGYTF. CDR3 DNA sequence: TGCAGCGTTGTGTGGCAGGGGCAAGGCTACACCTTC.

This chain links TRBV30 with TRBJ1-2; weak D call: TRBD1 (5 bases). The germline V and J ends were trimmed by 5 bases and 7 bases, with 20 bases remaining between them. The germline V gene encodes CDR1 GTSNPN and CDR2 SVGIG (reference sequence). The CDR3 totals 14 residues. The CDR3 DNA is TGTGCCTGGGGTGACGAGACCCTTCAGGGTGGCTACACCTTC. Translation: CAWGDETLQGGYTF.

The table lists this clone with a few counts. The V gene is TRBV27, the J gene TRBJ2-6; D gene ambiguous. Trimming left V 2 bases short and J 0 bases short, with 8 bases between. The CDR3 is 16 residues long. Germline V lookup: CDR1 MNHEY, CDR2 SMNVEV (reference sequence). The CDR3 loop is CASSLGRHSGANVLTF. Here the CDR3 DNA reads TGTGCCAGCAGTTTAGGCAGACACTCTGGGGCCAACGTCCTGACTTTC.

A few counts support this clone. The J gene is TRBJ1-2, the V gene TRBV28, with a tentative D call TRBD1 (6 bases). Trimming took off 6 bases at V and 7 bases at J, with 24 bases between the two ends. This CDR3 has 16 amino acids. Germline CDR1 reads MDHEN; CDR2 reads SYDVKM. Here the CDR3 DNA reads TGTGCCAGCAGCTACCCCATCGGACAGCACCGTGGTGGCTACACCTTC. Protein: CASSYPIGQHRGGYTF.

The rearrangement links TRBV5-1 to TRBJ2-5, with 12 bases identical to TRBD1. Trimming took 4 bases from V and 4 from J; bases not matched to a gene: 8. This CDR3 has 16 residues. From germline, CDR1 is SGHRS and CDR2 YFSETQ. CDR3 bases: TGCGCCAGCAGCGTATTCGGGACAGGGGGCGTAGAGACCCAGTACTTC. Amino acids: CASSVFGTGGVETQYF.

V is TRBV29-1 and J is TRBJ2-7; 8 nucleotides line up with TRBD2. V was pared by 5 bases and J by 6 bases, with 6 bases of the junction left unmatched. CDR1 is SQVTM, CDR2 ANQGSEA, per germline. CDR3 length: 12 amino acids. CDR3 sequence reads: CSVKSGSSEQYF. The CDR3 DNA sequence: TGCAGCGTTAAAAGCGGGAGTAGCGAGCAGTACTTC.

The CDR3 DNA follows: TGTGCCAGCAGCCCCCCTCGGAGTACCTACAATGAGCAGTTCTTC. This encodes CASSPPRSTYNEQFF. The rearrangement uses TRBV9 and TRBJ2-1, with D hard to call. The CDR3 is 15 amino acids. V was trimmed by 4 bases and J by 2 bases, leaving 13 bases between them. Germline CDR1 is SGDLS and CDR2 is YYNGEE. The complete variable domain, with remaining parts taken from reference TRBV9 and TRBJ2-1, reads DSGVTQTPKHLITATGQRVTLRCSPRSGDLSVYWYQQSLDQGLQFLIQYYNGEERAKGNILERFSAQQFPDLHSELNLSSLELGDSALYFCASSPPRSTYNEQFFGPGTRLTVL.

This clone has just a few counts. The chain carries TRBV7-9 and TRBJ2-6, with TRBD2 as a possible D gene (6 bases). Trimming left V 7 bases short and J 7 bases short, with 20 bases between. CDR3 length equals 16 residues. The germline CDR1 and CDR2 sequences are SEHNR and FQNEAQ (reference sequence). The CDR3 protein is CASNQPPGSSANVLTF. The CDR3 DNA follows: TGTGCCAGCAACCAACCCCCCGGGAGTTCAGCCAACGTCCTGACTTTC.